These 10 T cell receptor beta chains share one sample of origin, sequenced in a study of OX40 agonist ivuxolimab in advanced cancers. The repertoire was sequenced with immunoSEQ multiplex PCR; TCRdb's copy has only in-frame clones and lacks some. Altogether around 66,000 clones are present, around 84% being singletons, with the ten largest covering approximately 3.8%. The sample was CD4+ or CD8+ T cells sorted from blood, taken in a trial of the OX40 agonist ivuxolimab. All receptors derive from an adult with an advanced solid tumor such as melanoma, head and neck, liver or kidney cancer.

The chain uses TRBV11-2 and TRBJ1-2, with 9 bases that match TRBD1. The length of the CDR3 is 13 residues. Unmatched junction bases numbered 7, after V lost 1 base and J lost 13 bases. In germline, CDR1 is SGHAT, CDR2 FQNNGV. The CDR3 loop reads CASSLVTGGPCTF. DNA of the CDR3: TGTGCCAGCAGCTTAGTGACAGGGGGTCCCTGCACCTTC.

The gene calls are TRBV5-5 and TRBJ2-6; D ambiguous. The CDR3 is 16 amino acids. Germline assignment: CDR1 SGHKS and CDR2 YYEKEE (reference sequence). With 4 bases removed from V and 1 base from J, the gap between germline ends came to 12 bases. The CDR3 protein is CASSHDRLSGANVLTF. CDR3 coding DNA: TGTGCCAGCAGCCACGATCGTCTGTCTGGGGCCAACGTCCTGACTTTC.

The rearrangement joins TRBV5-8 to TRBJ2-1; 10 bases fit TRBD2. V dropped 5 bases and J dropped 0; count of bases not matched to a gene: 14. Per germline, CDR1 SGHTS and CDR2 YDEGEE. The CDR3 runs to 19 residues. The CDR3 DNA is TGTGCCAGCAGTCTTGGACTAGCGGTAAGGTTAAGCTCCTACAATGAGCAGTTCTTC. Protein: CASSLGLAVRLSSYNEQFF. The whole variable domain, remainder taken from reference TRBV5-8 and TRBJ2-1, is EAGVTQSPTHLIKTRGQQATLRCSPISGHTSVYWYQQALGLGLQFLLWYDEGEERNRGNFPPRFSGRQFPNYSSELNVNALELEDSALYLCASSLGLAVRLSSYNEQFFGPGTRLTVL.

The genes are TRBV7-2 and TRBJ2-1; D might be TRBD1 or TRBD2, each matching 5 bases. The germline V gene has CDR1 SGHTA and CDR2 FQGNSA. The CDR3 contains 15 residues. Deletions cut 5 bases from V and 6 bases from J, with 17 bases between. For the CDR3, the DNA is TGTGCCAGCAGCCCCTGGGCTGGTGGGGGCAATGAGCAGTTCTTC. Translated, it gives CASSPWAGGGNEQFF.

V and J are TRBV15 and TRBJ1-1; no definite D call. This CDR3 is 15 amino acids long. Per germline, CDR1 LNHNV and CDR2 YYDKDF (reference sequence). V was trimmed by 0 bases and J by 0 bases, leaving 8 bases between them. The CDR3 reads CATSRDPGMNTEAFF. The CDR3 region has the DNA TGTGCCACCAGCAGAGATCCGGGGATGAACACTGAAGCTTTCTTT.

V gene TRBV9 combines with J gene TRBJ1-3, with 8 bases aligning to TRBD1. The ends lost 4 bases at V and 4 bases at J; junction bases unmatched: 7. The CDR3 spans 15 residues. Germline loops: CDR1 SGDLS, CDR2 YYNGEE. CDR3 sequence reads: CASSFGTGTGNTIYF. In DNA, the CDR3 is TGTGCCAGCAGCTTCGGGACAGGTACAGGAAACACCATATATTTT.

The chain employs TRBV5-1 and TRBJ2-5, with 7 bases fitting TRBD2. Germline V gene sequence: CDR1 SGHRS, CDR2 YFSETQ. J lost 4 bases, V lost 7 bases, and 7 bases had no gene match. There are 13 residues in the CDR3. The DNA of the CDR3 is TGCGCCAGCCGTACGGGAGGAGGAGAGACCCAGTACTTC. This codes for CASRTGGGETQYF.

The rearrangement uses TRBV28 and TRBJ1-5, with D uncertain. V gave up 2 bases and J gave up 6 bases, with 11 bases separating them. Looked up from germline, CDR1 is MDHEN and CDR2 is SYDVKM. The CDR3 totals 14 residues. The CDR3 protein is CASSLDATFQPQHF. The CDR3 nucleotides read TGTGCCAGCAGTTTAGATGCCACATTTCAGCCCCAGCATTTT. Complete variable domain (other parts from reference TRBV28 and TRBJ1-5): DVKVTQSSRYLVKRTGEKVFLECVQDMDHENMFWYRQDPGLGLRLIYFSYDVKMKEKGDIPEGYSVSREKKERFSLILESASTNQTSMYLCASSLDATFQPQHFGDGTRLSIL.

This chain connects TRBV5-1 to TRBJ2-1; D is unresolved. CDR3 length: 15 amino acids. Germline V CDR1 and CDR2: SGHRS, YFSETQ. The V end was cut by 0 bases, the J end by 0 bases, with 7 bases between. This CDR3 is CASSLAAASYNEQFF. The CDR3 DNA follows: TGCGCCAGCAGCTTGGCCGCAGCCTCCTACAATGAGCAGTTCTTC.

The gene calls are TRBV29-1 and TRBJ2-2; D assignment may be TRBD1 or TRBD2 (7 bases each). In germline, CDR1 is SQVTM, CDR2 ANQGSEA. Trimming took 3 bases from V and 7 from J, leaving 12 bases between them. The length of the CDR3 is 13 residues. The CDR3 DNA sequence: TGCAGCGTTGACGGCAGGGGGGGCGGGGAGCTGTTTTTT. Translation gives CSVDGRGGGELFF.